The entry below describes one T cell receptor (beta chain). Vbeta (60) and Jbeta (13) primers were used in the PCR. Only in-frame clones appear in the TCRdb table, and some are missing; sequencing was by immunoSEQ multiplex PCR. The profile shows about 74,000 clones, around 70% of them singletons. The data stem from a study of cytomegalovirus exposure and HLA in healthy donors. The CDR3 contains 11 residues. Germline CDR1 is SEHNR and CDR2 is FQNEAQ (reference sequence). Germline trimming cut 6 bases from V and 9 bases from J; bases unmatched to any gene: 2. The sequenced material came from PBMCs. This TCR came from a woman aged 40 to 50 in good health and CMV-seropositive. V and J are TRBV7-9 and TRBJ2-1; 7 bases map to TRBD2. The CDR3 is CASSAGVEQFF. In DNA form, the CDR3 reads TGTGCCAGCAGTGCGGGAGTTGAGCAGTTCTTC. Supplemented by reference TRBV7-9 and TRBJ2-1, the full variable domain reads DTGVSQNPRHKITKRGQNVTFRCDPISEHNRLYWYRQTLGQGPEFLTYFQNEAQLEKSRLLSDRFSAERPKGSFSTLEIQRTEQGDSAMYLCASSAGVEQFFGPGTRLTVL.